This TCR beta chain emerged from a study of human T cells and chemical hapten exposure. For the study at large: The sensitizing agent was 2% DPC, placed on roughly 2 cm by roughly 2 cm of upper inner arm skin. Study-level findings and limits: Relative to controls, expanded TCRs formed significantly more large CDR3 similarity clusters. No alteration of TCRs above 1 in 1000 frequency was seen with DPC sensitization.

As for time point: pre-sensitization, week 0. Sample treatment: therapeutic diphenylcyclopropenone sensitization with weekly scalp DPC. As regards this clonotype: Its cognate antigen is unknown.

Attachment of unique molecular identifiers to individual cDNA molecules was performed in the library. TCRdb reprocessed the RACE reads with MiXCR, giving one entry per CDR3 protein. Of approximately 180,000 distinct CDR3 sequences listed, nearly 30% were seen once; the top ten hold approximately 3%. The receptor was isolated from a woman aged 25 to 39 with alopecia areata. Some clones in this sample may be carry-over from other donors' samples. The specimen was whole blood, collected in connection with sensitization to the hapten diphenylcyclopropenone (DPC).

CDR3 protein: CASSSARVQGQETQYF. The CDR3 DNA reads as TGTGCCAGCAGCTCGGCCAGGGTTCAAGGCCAAGAGACCCAGTACTTC. The J gene is TRBJ2-5, the V gene TRBV5-5; a possible D gene is TRBD1 (5 bases). The CDR3 loop spans 16 amino acids. Germline values: CDR1 SGHKS, CDR2 YYEKEE (reference sequence). Trimming removed 3 bases at V and 1 base at J, with 16 bases between. The full variable domain, with the rest looked up from reference TRBV5-5 and TRBJ2-5, is DAGVTQSPTHLIKTRGQQVTLRCSPISGHKSVSWYQQVLGQGPQFIFQYYEKEERGRGNFPDRFSARQFPNYSSELNVNALLLGDSALYLCASSSARVQGQETQYFGPGTRLLVL.